This paragraph covers one T cell receptor beta chain sequence. The germline CDR1 and CDR2 sequences are SNHLY and FYNNEI. V was trimmed by 3 bases and J by 9 bases, leaving 12 bases between them. This CDR3 contains 13 residues. This specimen belongs to a study of shared clonotypes between healthy human individuals. TCRdb's table, derived via immunoSEQ multiplex PCR, lists solely in-frame clones and lacks some. The data hold approximately 1.5 million clones, with around 98% observed a single time. This TCR came from a man aged 25 to 40 in good health. The J gene is TRBJ1-5, the V gene TRBV2; TRBD1 is a possible D gene (5 bases). Sequenced sample: naive CD4+ T cells sorted from blood. The sample's subset: CD45RA+ positively selected. The CDR3 loop reads CASSDGALGPQHF. CDR3 sequence (DNA): TGTGCCAGCAGTGATGGGGCCCTGGGGCCCCAGCATTTT. Variable domain in full (rest from reference TRBV2 and TRBJ1-5): EPEVTQTPSHQVTQMGQEVILRCVPISNHLYFYWYRQILGQKVEFLVSFYNNEISEKSEIFDDQFSVERPDGSNFTLKIRSTKLEDSAMYFCASSDGALGPQHFGDGTRLSIL.